The table lists the clone carrying this T cell receptor (beta chain) with many counts. Its antigen remains unknown. Using RNA transcripts as the source, TCR beta CDR3 regions were amplified. An initial round of RT-PCR targeting the TCR CDR3 relied on the HTBI primer set. TCRdb reprocessed the multiplex PCR reads with MiXCR, giving one entry per CDR3 protein. The table includes hundreds of thousands of distinct CDR3 sequences, about two fifths detected once. Trimming left V 5 bases short and J 5 bases short, with 16 bases between. This CDR3 region has 14 residues. Looked up from germline, CDR1 is SEHNR and CDR2 is FQNEAQ (reference sequence). This sample is drawn from a study of T cells in Graves' hyperthyroidism and ophthalmopathy. Study details: Upon initial diagnosis and before any treatment, peripheral blood was collected.

Study-wide points: Ophthalmopathy prediction by the model preceded onset by a median 6.5 months.

Exclusion of a patient resulted from uncontrolled infection, other autoimmune disease, pregnancy or lactation. The TCR was taken from a man aged 18-30 years with Graves' hyperthyroidism. The sequencing input was blood. V usage is TRBV7-9 and J usage is TRBJ2-7, with a weak D call TRBD1 (6 bases). Written as DNA, the CDR3 is TGTGCCAGCAGCAACTCGGACAGAGGAGACGAGCAGTACTTC. This gives the protein CASSNSDRGDEQYF.